Presented here are 32 T cell receptor beta chains from one specimen sequenced in a study of cytomegalovirus exposure and HLA in healthy donors. Researchers ran the PCR with 60 Vbeta and 13 Jbeta primers. The repertoire was sequenced with immunoSEQ multiplex PCR; TCRdb's copy has only in-frame clones and lacks some. The sample shows 85,000 to 110,000 clones, more than 75% of them seen only once. Source material: PBMCs. These TCRs come from a woman aged 18-29 years in good health and CMV-seropositive.

This clone has more than one count but fewer than ten. J is TRBJ2-3 and V is TRBV4-3; 12 bases fit TRBD2. V lost 3 bases to trimming and J lost 3 bases; unmatched junction nucleotides: 4. The CDR3 spans 16 residues. Germline CDR1 is LGHNA and CDR2 is YSLEER. CDR3 sequence: CASSHYTSGRTDTQYF. CDR3 nucleotides: TGCGCCAGCAGCCATTATACTAGCGGGAGGACAGATACGCAGTATTTT.

V is TRBV19 and J is TRBJ2-6; 7 positions agree with TRBD2. Trimming at V came to 7 bases and at J to 1 base, leaving 7 bases not matched to a gene. Germline CDR1 and CDR2: LNHDA and SQIVND (reference sequence). The CDR3 totals 16 residues. The CDR3: CASTNPGGSGANVLTF. In nucleotides, the CDR3 is TGTGCCAGTACGAATCCGGGGGGTTCTGGGGCCAACGTCCTGACTTTC.

The J gene is TRBJ1-6, the V gene TRBV19, with D maybe TRBD1 (6 bases). V lost 2 bases and J 8 bases, leaving 19 bases between the germline ends. The CDR3 totals 17 residues. The germline gives CDR1 LNHDA, CDR2 SQIVND (reference sequence). CDR3 sequence (DNA): TGTGCCAGTAGTATACCACCGGGGGGGGGCAGCTATTCACCCCTCCACTTT. As protein: CASSIPPGGGSYSPLHF.

The chain uses TRBV2 and TRBJ1-1, with a weak D call TRBD1 (5 bases). V lost 6 bases and J lost 0, with 17 bases in between. Germline loops: CDR1 SNHLY, CDR2 FYNNEI. This CDR3 has 16 amino acids. As DNA, the CDR3 is TGTGCCAGCAGCCCCTGGGGCAGCCAATTGAACACTGAAGCTTTCTTT. Encoded protein: CASSPWGSQLNTEAFF.

J is TRBJ2-1 and V is TRBV4-2; 7 bases fit TRBD2. The J segment lost 1 base and the V segment lost 4 bases, leaving 10 bases of the junction unmatched. Per germline, CDR1 LGHNA and CDR2 YNFKEQ. The CDR3 runs 17 residues. The CDR3 nucleotides are TGTGCCAGCAGCCTTCTCAGCGGGATAGGGTCCTACAATGAGCAGTTCTTC. Amino acids: CASSLLSGIGSYNEQFF.

This clone came up a few times. The chain is built from TRBV7-9 and TRBJ2-1; D remains ambiguous. V was cut by 0 bases and J by 5 bases, with 8 bases left in between. CDR1 and CDR2 (germline): SEHNR, FQNEAQ (reference sequence). The CDR3 runs to 14 residues. Written as DNA, the CDR3 is TGTGCCAGCAGCTTAGCCATACTCAACAATGAGCAGTTCTTC. This gives the protein CASSLAILNNEQFF.

This chain links TRBV15 with TRBJ2-5, with unresolved D. The J call is uncertain, as TRBJ2-7 better fits the DNA end. The CDR3 has 13 residues. Germline V CDR1 and CDR2: LNHNV, YYDKDF (reference sequence). For the CDR3, the DNA is TGTGCCACCAGCAGAGAGGGCACCTACGAGCAGTACTTC. It encodes CATSREGTYEQYF.

This chain joins TRBV28 and TRBJ2-7; D is uncertain. The CDR3 totals 11 residues. Germline V gene data show CDR1 as MDHEN and CDR2 as SYDVKM. Trimming cost V 6 bases and J 3 bases, with 6 bases left between them. CDR3 coding DNA: TGTGCCAGCAGCCTAAACTACGAGCAGTACTTC. It yields the protein CASSLNYEQYF.

The V call is TRBV28, the J call TRBJ1-4; D not resolved. The germline V gene encodes CDR1 MDHEN and CDR2 SYDVKM. V lost 4 bases and J 8 bases, leaving 14 bases between the germline ends. The CDR3 sequence is 14 residues long. CDR3 sequence reads: CASSWTGRYEKLFF. The CDR3 region has the DNA TGTGCCAGCAGTTGGACTGGACGATACGAAAAACTGTTTTTT. The full variable domain, in which reference TRBV28 and TRBJ1-4 provide the parts outside the CDR3, is DVKVTQSSRYLVKRTGEKVFLECVQDMDHENMFWYRQDPGLGLRLIYFSYDVKMKEKGDIPEGYSVSREKKERFSLILESASTNQTSMYLCASSWTGRYEKLFFGSGTQLSVL.

V is TRBV7-9 and J is TRBJ1-1; 7 bases map to TRBD1. CDR3 size: 15 residues. V dropped 6 bases and J dropped 1; count of bases not matched to a gene: 8. From germline, CDR1 is SEHNR and CDR2 FQNEAQ (reference sequence). The CDR3 loop is CASRYQGGTNTEAFF. DNA of the CDR3: TGTGCCAGCAGATATCAGGGGGGCACGAACACTGAAGCTTTCTTT.

The chain's CDR3 is CASSSGQAFYGYTF. Here the CDR3 DNA reads TGCGCCAGCAGCTCGGGACAGGCTTTCTATGGCTACACCTTC. The chain employs TRBV5-1 and TRBJ1-2, with TRBD1 matching 8 bases. Trimming took 3 bases from V and 4 from J; bases not matched to a gene: 5. The germline V gene encodes CDR1 SGHRS and CDR2 YFSETQ. This CDR3 comprises 14 residues.

The chain carries TRBV19 and TRBJ2-5, with TRBD2 as a possible D gene (5 bases). The V gene's germline CDR1 is LNHDA and CDR2 SQIVND (reference sequence). This CDR3 contains 14 residues. Trimming took 4 bases from V and 2 from J, leaving 11 bases between them. The CDR3 protein is CASSTSRGQETQYF. The CDR3 DNA is TGTGCCAGTAGTACCAGTCGGGGACAAGAGACCCAGTACTTC.

The chain joins TRBV19 to TRBJ2-1; 9 bases line up with TRBD2. V trimming: 10 bases; J trimming: 9 bases; junction bases outside the gene matches: 10. Germline CDR1 reads LNHDA; CDR2 reads SQIVND (reference sequence). The CDR3 extends over 13 amino acids. DNA of the CDR3: TGTGCCACCGCGGGAGGGAATGTGGGTGAGCAGTTCTTC. Its translation is CATAGGNVGEQFF.

This clone was observed a handful of times. This sequence joins TRBV2 and TRBJ1-4; no clear D. Trimming stripped 2 bases from V and 7 bases from J, with 8 bases between. Per the germline V gene, CDR1 is SNHLY and CDR2 is FYNNEI. CDR3 length: 13 amino acids. Here the CDR3 DNA reads TGTGCCAGCAGTGAACGAGGGAGTGAAAAACTGTTTTTT. Amino acid sequence: CASSERGSEKLFF.

As concerns this clone: At one end the junction does not follow the germline gene, possibly because of a read error. The chain is built from TRBV5-4 and TRBJ2-1; 8 nucleotides line up with TRBD1. This CDR3 is built from 15 residues. The V gene's germline CDR1 is SGHNT and CDR2 YYREEE (reference sequence). The CDR3: CANSLGAGGWDEQFF. In nucleotides, the CDR3 is TGTGCCAACAGCTTGGGGGCAGGGGGCTGGGATGAGCAGTTCTTC.

The chain couples TRBV25-1 to TRBJ2-7; 7 bases fit TRBD2. This CDR3 contains 16 residues. J was trimmed by 2 bases and V by 3 bases; bases with no gene match: 10. CDR1 and CDR2 from the germline V gene are MGHDK and SYGVNS. The CDR3 region is CASSEGRSLAPYEQYF. CDR3 coding DNA: TGTGCCAGCAGTGAGGGTCGGTCACTAGCGCCCTACGAGCAGTACTTC.

As DNA, the CDR3 is TGTGCCAGCAGCTTAGTCGGGACAACTTTTTCGCCCCTCCACTTT. Translation: CASSLVGTTFSPLHF. The chain links TRBV11-2 to TRBJ1-6, with a possible D match to TRBD1 (6 bases). The V gene's germline CDR1 is SGHAT and CDR2 FQNNGV. Trimming stripped 1 base from V and 13 bases from J, with 17 bases between. The CDR3 sequence is 15 residues long.

This rearrangement joins TRBV6-5 to TRBJ1-2; tentatively, D is TRBD1 (6 bases). This CDR3 has 15 amino acids. Trimming removed 5 bases from V and 6 bases from J, with 19 bases in between. Germline-derived CDR1 and CDR2 are MNHEY and SVGAGI. CDR3 in amino acids: CASSLHREIDDGYTF. The DNA for the CDR3 is TGTGCCAGCAGTCTACACAGGGAAATCGATGATGGCTACACCTTC.

The chain employs TRBV5-1 and TRBJ2-7; D unclear. Trimming pared 4 bases from V and 5 bases from J, leaving 16 bases between. The CDR3 loop spans 14 amino acids. The germline gives CDR1 SGHRS, CDR2 YFSETQ. The CDR3 protein is CASSAPATPDEQYF. The CDR3 DNA reads TGCGCCAGCAGCGCTCCAGCGACTCCGGACGAGCAGTACTTC.

CDR3 DNA sequence: TGTGCCAGCTCACCCCAAGGGACAGTTGGCGAGACCCAGTACTTC. Residues: CASSPQGTVGETQYF. The chain couples TRBV18 to TRBJ2-5; TRBD1 matches at 7 bases. CDR3 length equals 15 residues. From germline, CDR1 is KGHSH and CDR2 LQKENI. The ends lost 3 bases at V and 5 bases at J; junction bases unmatched: 9.

V and J are TRBV15 and TRBJ1-4; maybe TRBD1 (6 bases). Trimming cost V 8 bases and J 6 bases, with 16 bases left between them. The germline gives CDR1 LNHNV, CDR2 YYDKDF (reference sequence). The length of the CDR3 is 14 residues. The CDR3 DNA reads as TGTGCCACCGAAGGGGGGGGGCGGCATGAAAAACTGTTTTTT. This translates into CATEGGGRHEKLFF.

The chain links TRBV6-5 to TRBJ2-6; 9 bases are a match to TRBD1. Unmatched junction bases numbered 4, after V lost 5 bases and J lost 5 bases. Germline V CDR1 and CDR2: MNHEY, SVGAGI. The CDR3 extends over 15 amino acids. The CDR3: CASSPGQGWANVLTF. The CDR3 bases are TGTGCCAGCAGTCCGGGACAGGGCTGGGCCAACGTCCTGACTTTC.

V gene TRBV19 combines with J gene TRBJ1-5, with D possibly TRBD1 on 5 matching bases. The ends were cut back, 3 bases at V and 4 bases at J, with 16 bases in the middle. The germline V gene encodes CDR1 LNHDA and CDR2 SQIVND (reference sequence). This CDR3 is 16 amino acids long. The CDR3 nucleotides are TGTGCCAGTAGTATTTTCCCCAGGGAAGAAAATCAGCCCCAGCATTTT. This gives the protein CASSIFPREENQPQHF.

The chain is built from TRBV7-8 and TRBJ2-7; D may be TRBD1 (5 bases). CDR1 is SGHVS and CDR2 is FQNEAQ in the germline V gene. The CDR3 is 15 residues long. Trimming left V 1 base short and J 5 bases short, with 15 bases between. CDR3 loop: CASSLEWGLGHEQYF. As DNA, the CDR3 is TGTGCCAGCAGCTTAGAGTGGGGTTTGGGGCACGAGCAGTACTTC.

This sequence joins TRBV5-4 and TRBJ2-3; TRBD1 matches 7 bases. Germline trimming cut 4 bases from V and 1 base from J; bases unmatched to any gene: 6. Germline values: CDR1 SGHNT, CDR2 YYREEE (reference sequence). The CDR3 covers 15 residues. The CDR3 region is CASSHRDSRTDTQYF. CDR3 in DNA: TGTGCCAGCAGCCACCGGGACAGCCGCACAGATACGCAGTATTTT.

The sample holds a few counts of this clone. The chain is built from TRBV27 and TRBJ2-6; 7 bases fit TRBD1. With V trimmed by 4 bases and J by 4 bases, 4 bases remained unmatched. This CDR3 contains 15 residues. Germline assignment: CDR1 MNHEY and CDR2 SMNVEV (reference sequence). The CDR3 spells CASSYRGAGANVLTF. The CDR3, as DNA: TGTGCCAGCAGTTACAGGGGAGCAGGGGCCAACGTCCTGACTTTC.

The V call is TRBV21-1, the J call TRBJ2-7; TRBD2 is the table's D call and was not checked against the DNA. TRBV21-1 is marked as a pseudogene. The CDR3 is made up of 16 amino acids. The DNA of the CDR3 is TGTGCCAGCAGCAAAGACCCCCCTAGCGGGGCCTACGAGCAGTACTTC. This gives the protein CASSKDPPSGAYEQYF.

This chain connects TRBV30 to TRBJ1-1, with D uncertain. Trimming shortened V by 0 bases and J by 1 base, and 6 bases separated the two germline ends. The CDR3 is made up of 13 amino acids. Looked up from germline, CDR1 is GTSNPN and CDR2 is SVGIG (reference sequence). The CDR3 spells CAWSVQKNTEAFF. CDR3 DNA sequence: TGTGCCTGGAGTGTACAGAAGAACACTGAAGCTTTCTTT.

This chain joins TRBV5-1 and TRBJ2-7; 14 positions agree with TRBD2. J gave up 6 bases and V 4 bases, and 12 bases lay outside the gene matches. CDR1 and CDR2 from the germline V gene are SGHRS and YFSETQ. This CDR3 spans 17 amino acids. In DNA form, the CDR3 reads TGCGCCAGCAGCAAAACGACTAGCGGGGGGGCCGGAGGCGAGCAGTACTTC. Amino acids: CASSKTTSGGAGGEQYF.

The chain links TRBV5-1 to TRBJ2-7; D is perhaps TRBD2 (5 bases). The ends were cut back, 3 bases at V and 13 bases at J, with 17 bases in the middle. The CDR3 extends over 12 amino acids. Germline V gene sequence: CDR1 SGHRS, CDR2 YFSETQ. CDR3 DNA: TGCGCCAGCAGCTCCGACGCAAACGAGGGCTACTTC. It translates to CASSSDANEGYF.

V is TRBV9 and J is TRBJ1-1; D call uncertain. The germline CDR1 and CDR2 sequences are SGDLS and YYNGEE. This CDR3 has 16 amino acids. The V end lost 0 bases, the J end lost 4 bases, and 16 bases lay between the germline ends. The CDR3 sequence: CASSVADPGWGTEAFF. The CDR3 DNA follows: TGTGCCAGCAGCGTAGCTGATCCGGGATGGGGCACTGAAGCTTTCTTT. The full variable domain, with the rest looked up from reference TRBV9 and TRBJ1-1, is DSGVTQTPKHLITATGQRVTLRCSPRSGDLSVYWYQQSLDQGLQFLIQYYNGEERAKGNILERFSAQQFPDLHSELNLSSLELGDSALYFCASSVADPGWGTEAFFGQGTRLTVV.

This clone came up once. The chain links TRBV7-9 to TRBJ1-5; maybe TRBD1 (6 bases). CDR1 and CDR2 (germline): SEHNR, FQNEAQ (reference sequence). The CDR3 spans 14 residues. V dropped 3 bases and J dropped 7 bases, with 13 bases sitting between them. CDR3 DNA sequence: TGTGCCAGCAGCTTGGGGCAGGGGAGCCAGCCCCAGCATTTT. As protein: CASSLGQGSQPQHF. Drawing the rest from reference TRBV7-9 and TRBJ1-5, the complete variable domain is DTGVSQNPRHKITKRGQNVTFRCDPISEHNRLYWYRQTLGQGPEFLTYFQNEAQLEKSRLLSDRFSAERPKGSFSTLEIQRTEQGDSAMYLCASSLGQGSQPQHFGDGTRLSIL.